Below, one T cell receptor beta chain is given with its context. Clones were read by immunoSEQ multiplex PCR, and TCRdb kept only the in-frame ones, dropping some. This table has about 150,000 clones, around four fifths appearing once. This sample stems from a study of blood T cell repertoires in COVID-19. Germline V gene lookup returns CDR1 KGHDR and CDR2 SFDVKD. The CDR3 is 13 residues long. Trimming removed 5 bases at V and 6 bases at J, with 12 bases between. The chain has TRBV24-1 and TRBJ1-2; no definite D call. The receptor's source is a woman between 65 and 79 years old who had recovered from COVID-19. Source material: peripheral blood. The CDR3, as DNA: TGTGCCACCAGTGGCGGAGGGAGGGATGGCTACACCTTC. It translates to CATSGGGRDGYTF.